The 27 T cell receptor beta chains below come from one sample, sequenced in a study of identifying expanded T cells in peripheral blood. The method was immunoSEQ multiplex PCR; TCRdb's version includes in-frame clones alone and lacks a portion of them. The sample contains 120,000 or so clones, 75% to 90% of which appear only once. Sample: blood. Source of these receptors: a person between 18 and 75 years old in good health.

The rearrangement joins TRBV4-1 to TRBJ2-6; the D is unclear. CDR3 length: 17 amino acids. Trimming removed 2 bases from V and 0 bases from J, with 11 bases in between. Germline assignment: CDR1 MGHRA and CDR2 YSYEKL. CDR3 DNA sequence: TGCGCCAGCAGCCAATATCACAAGAACTCTGGGGCCAACGTCCTGACTTTC. Encoded protein: CASSQYHKNSGANVLTF.

CDR3 in DNA: TGTGCCAGCAGCTTGGCTCAGGGGGCGCGGCAGCCCCAGCATTTT. Its translation is CASSLAQGARQPQHF. The V gene is TRBV5-6, the J gene TRBJ1-5; 8 nucleotides agree with TRBD1. Germline assignment: CDR1 SGHDT and CDR2 YYEEEE. The CDR3 runs 15 residues. V lost 0 bases and J lost 7; bases outside the gene matches: 6.

The rearrangement uses TRBV29-1 and TRBJ2-1; D gene ambiguous. Trimming pared 5 bases from V and 5 bases from J, leaving 7 bases between. CDR1 and CDR2 from the germline V gene are SQVTM and ANQGSEA. CDR3 length: 11 residues. Here the CDR3 DNA reads TGCAGCGTTTCTAGGGACAATGAGCAGTTCTTC. Translation: CSVSRDNEQFF.

The chain carries TRBV11-2 and TRBJ1-1; D gene unclear. V was trimmed by 6 bases and J by 4 bases, leaving 12 bases between them. The CDR3 is 13 amino acids. Germline V gene data show CDR1 as SGHAT and CDR2 as FQNNGV. The CDR3, as DNA: TGTGCCAGCAGATTCCGGGCAATCACTGAAGCTTTCTTT. Translation: CASRFRAITEAFF.

This chain links TRBV5-1 with TRBJ2-7; D is ambiguous. Germline V lookup: CDR1 SGHRS, CDR2 YFSETQ. This CDR3 spans 12 amino acids. V was clipped by 0 bases and J by 3 bases, with 4 bases between them. The chain's CDR3 is CASSLDGYEQYF. The DNA of the CDR3 is TGCGCCAGCAGCTTGGATGGCTACGAGCAGTACTTC.

The V and J genes are TRBV19 and TRBJ1-4; D gene uncertain. Trimming shortened V by 6 bases and J by 3 bases, and 14 bases separated the two germline ends. The CDR3 spans 15 residues. Germline V gene data show CDR1 as LNHDA and CDR2 as SQIVND (reference sequence). CDR3 in amino acids: CASRTLGNPNEKLFF. As DNA, the CDR3 is TGTGCCAGTAGGACTCTTGGGAATCCTAATGAAAAACTGTTTTTT. The variable domain in full, with the rest retrieved from reference TRBV19 and TRBJ1-4, is DGGITQSPKYLFRKEGQNVTLSCEQNLNHDAMYWYRQDPGQGLRLIYYSQIVNDFQKGDIAEGYSVSREKKESFPLTVTSAQKNPTAFYLCASRTLGNPNEKLFFGSGTQLSVL.

The chain carries TRBV28 and TRBJ2-7; D is possibly TRBD2 (5 bases). The V gene lost 5 bases and the J gene lost 2 bases, with 19 bases spanning the gap. Germline CDR1 is MDHEN and CDR2 is SYDVKM. CDR3 size: 16 residues. For the CDR3, the DNA is TGTGCCAGCAGTCCTCCTCTAGCTCTTTCTACCTACGAGCAGTACTTC. As protein: CASSPPLALSTYEQYF.

This clone was counted a few times. The J gene is TRBJ1-6, the V gene TRBV2; the D is unclear. V was shortened by 4 bases and J by 8 bases, with 3 bases between the two germline ends. Germline loops: CDR1 SNHLY, CDR2 FYNNEI. CDR3 size: 11 residues. The CDR3 here is CASSADSPLHF. The CDR3 nucleotides read TGTGCCAGCAGTGCAGATTCACCCCTCCACTTT. The entire variable domain, with the rest obtained from reference TRBV2 and TRBJ1-6, is as follows: EPEVTQTPSHQVTQMGQEVILRCVPISNHLYFYWYRQILGQKVEFLVSFYNNEISEKSEIFDDQFSVERPDGSNFTLKIRSTKLEDSAMYFCASSADSPLHFGNGTRLTVT.

The gene calls are TRBV7-8 and TRBJ2-1; maybe TRBD2 (7 bases). There are 16 residues in the CDR3. V was shortened by 5 bases and J by 6 bases, with 20 bases between the two germline ends. Germline V gives CDR1 SGHVS, CDR2 FQNEAQ. The CDR3 sequence: CASSPIRRGGSNEQFF. CDR3 DNA: TGTGCCAGCAGCCCGATCCGAAGGGGGGGGTCCAATGAGCAGTTCTTC.

This rearrangement joins TRBV29-1 to TRBJ2-2; either TRBD1 or TRBD2 may fit D (6 bases each). V lost 4 bases to trimming and J lost 4 bases, with 10 bases between them. The CDR3 consists of 13 residues. Germline V lookup: CDR1 SQVTM, CDR2 ANQGSEA. The DNA of the CDR3 is TGCAGCGTTGGGGGGGCTGGCACCGGGGAGCTGTTTTTT. This codes for CSVGGAGTGELFF.

This chain's CDR3 is CASSRRDRGYSGELFF. The CDR3 DNA reads TGCGCCAGCAGCCGCAGGGACAGGGGGTATTCCGGGGAGCTGTTTTTT. This chain uses TRBV5-1 with TRBJ2-2; 11 nucleotides match TRBD1. The germline CDR1 and CDR2 sequences are SGHRS and YFSETQ. V shed 4 bases and J 6 bases; nucleotides not matched to a gene: 8. The CDR3 totals 16 residues.

The rearrangement joins TRBV6-5 to TRBJ2-1; 8 bases align to TRBD1. CDR3 length: 15 residues. Trimming at V came to 6 bases and at J to 4 bases, leaving 8 bases not matched to a gene. Germline CDR1 is MNHEY and CDR2 is SVGAGI. The CDR3: CASRADRGGYNEQFF. CDR3 bases: TGTGCCAGCAGGGCTGACAGGGGAGGATACAATGAGCAGTTCTTC.

This clone was recorded once. The chain carries TRBV10-3 and TRBJ2-5; D is unclear. Per the germline V gene, CDR1 is ENHRY and CDR2 is SYGVKD. There are 11 residues in the CDR3. V was pared by 3 bases and J by 4 bases, with 3 bases between. CDR3 coding DNA: TGTGCCATCAGTGAAGGAGAGACCCAGTACTTC. As protein: CAISEGETQYF.

The V and J genes are TRBV9 and TRBJ1-2; D is unclear. The CDR3 is made up of 17 amino acids. CDR1 is SGDLS and CDR2 is YYNGEE in the germline V gene. V was shortened by 4 bases and J by 4 bases, with 23 bases between the two germline ends. The CDR3 sequence: CASSPSLWTSMSYGYTF. In DNA, the CDR3 is TGTGCCAGCAGCCCGTCCTTATGGACCTCCATGTCCTATGGCTACACCTTC.

This clone was detected only once. The chain employs TRBV18 and TRBJ2-7; 8 nucleotides align to TRBD1. The CDR3 is 15 amino acids. Per germline, CDR1 KGHSH and CDR2 LQKENI. Germline trimming cut 2 bases from V and 3 bases from J; bases unmatched to any gene: 6. CDR3 coding DNA: TGTGCCAGCTCACCAACGGGACAGGCCGGCTACGAGCAGTACTTC. Protein product: CASSPTGQAGYEQYF.

As concerns this clone: Other DNA sequences in this specimen translate into the identical CDR3. The chain carries TRBV5-6 and TRBJ1-1; D gene uncertain. Trimming took off 0 bases at V and 0 bases at J, with 6 bases between the two ends. The CDR3 is made up of 14 amino acids. Germline-derived CDR1 and CDR2 are SGHDT and YYEEEE. CDR3 nucleotide sequence: TGTGCCAGCAGCTTGGGGAGCATGAACACTGAAGCTTTCTTT. Translating it yields CASSLGSMNTEAFF.

The chain joins TRBV11-2 to TRBJ2-5; 11 nucleotides line up with TRBD1. The CDR3 totals 20 residues. With V trimmed by 0 bases and J by 1 base, 13 bases remained unmatched. Germline V gene sequence: CDR1 SGHAT, CDR2 FQNNGV. The CDR3 loop is CASSLEDRGRAWLGQETQYF. Here the CDR3 DNA reads TGTGCCAGCAGCTTAGAGGACAGGGGGCGAGCTTGGCTTGGCCAAGAGACCCAGTACTTC.

The chain uses TRBV6-5 and TRBJ1-1, with unresolved D. V shed 6 bases and J shed 1 base, with 12 bases lying between them. From germline, CDR1 is MNHEY and CDR2 SVGAGI. This CDR3 is built from 14 residues. The CDR3, as DNA: TGTGCCAGCAGGGCCAGAGAGCCGAACACTGAAGCTTTCTTT. This translates into CASRAREPNTEAFF.

This chain joins TRBV10-3 and TRBJ2-7; D is unclear. CDR1 ENHRY and CDR2 SYGVKD come from the germline V gene. Trimming pared 9 bases from V and 2 bases from J, leaving 14 bases between. The CDR3 has 13 residues. Here the CDR3 DNA reads TGTGCCATTCGCGCACAGTTCACCTACGAGCAGTACTTC. It specifies CAIRAQFTYEQYF.

CDR3 sequence: CASSPPYGRGKNQPQHF. CDR3 bases: TGTGCCAGCTCACCACCGTACGGACGGGGTAAAAATCAGCCCCAGCATTTT. The chain links TRBV18 to TRBJ1-5; no clear D gene. Trimming removed 0 bases at V and 4 bases at J, with 16 bases between. This CDR3 region has 17 residues. Germline assignment: CDR1 KGHSH and CDR2 LQKENI.

The V gene is TRBV7-2, the J gene TRBJ1-2; TRBD1 agrees at 8 bases. Germline CDR1 reads SGHTA; CDR2 reads FQGNSA. V lost 4 bases, J lost 8 bases, and 3 bases stayed unmatched. This CDR3 comprises 12 residues. The CDR3 coding sequence is TGTGCCAGCAGCTCCCGGGACAGGGGCTACACCTTC. Residues: CASSSRDRGYTF.

This clone was detected only once. The chain has TRBV7-2 and TRBJ2-7; 9 nucleotides align to TRBD1. Unmatched junction bases numbered 5, after V lost 5 bases and J lost 3 bases. The CDR3 spans 14 residues. Per the germline V gene, CDR1 is SGHTA and CDR2 is FQGNSA. CDR3 residues: CASSRDRGDYEQYF. The DNA of the CDR3 is TGTGCCAGCAGCCGCGACAGGGGGGACTACGAGCAGTACTTC.

The chain joins TRBV7-9 to TRBJ1-2; possible D gene TRBD1, 6 bases. Germline V gene data show CDR1 as SEHNR and CDR2 as FQNEAQ (reference sequence). With 4 bases removed from V and 4 bases from J, the gap between germline ends came to 10 bases. The CDR3 runs 13 residues. CDR3 residues: CASSWGPAYGYTF. In DNA, the CDR3 is TGTGCCAGCAGCTGGGGGCCGGCCTATGGCTACACCTTC.

This chain links TRBV29-1 with TRBJ1-5; D is uncertain. Germline V lookup: CDR1 SQVTM, CDR2 ANQGSEA. The CDR3 covers 12 residues. V lost 4 bases and J 0 bases, leaving 4 bases between the germline ends. CDR3 in amino acids: CSVGYSNQPQHF. The CDR3 DNA reads as TGCAGCGTTGGGTATAGCAATCAGCCCCAGCATTTT.

This clone was detected only once. V gene TRBV2 combines with J gene TRBJ1-1, with D perhaps matching TRBD1 (6 bases). The V gene's germline CDR1 is SNHLY and CDR2 FYNNEI. The CDR3 consists of 16 residues. Trimming took off 6 bases at V and 4 bases at J, with 21 bases between the two ends. CDR3 protein: CASRVFAGAGGTEAFF. DNA for the CDR3: TGTGCCAGCAGGGTCTTTGCAGGGGCCGGAGGCACTGAAGCTTTCTTT.

CDR3 in DNA: TGTGCCAGCAGGCTACAGGGGAGCTCCTACAATGAGCAGTTCTTC. Protein: CASRLQGSSYNEQFF. The chain joins TRBV7-8 to TRBJ2-1; 7 bases agree with TRBD1. The germline gives CDR1 SGHVS, CDR2 FQNEAQ. The V gene end was trimmed by 6 bases and the J gene end by 0 bases; junction bases not matched to a gene: 5. The CDR3 loop spans 15 amino acids.

The chain combines TRBV7-2 with TRBJ2-2, with no clear D. The germline V and J ends were trimmed by 0 bases and 4 bases, with 9 bases remaining between them. The CDR3 loop spans 15 amino acids. Germline V lookup: CDR1 SGHTA, CDR2 FQGNSA. The CDR3: CASSLARNPTGELFF. CDR3 nucleotides: TGTGCCAGCAGCTTAGCCCGCAACCCCACCGGGGAGCTGTTTTTT.